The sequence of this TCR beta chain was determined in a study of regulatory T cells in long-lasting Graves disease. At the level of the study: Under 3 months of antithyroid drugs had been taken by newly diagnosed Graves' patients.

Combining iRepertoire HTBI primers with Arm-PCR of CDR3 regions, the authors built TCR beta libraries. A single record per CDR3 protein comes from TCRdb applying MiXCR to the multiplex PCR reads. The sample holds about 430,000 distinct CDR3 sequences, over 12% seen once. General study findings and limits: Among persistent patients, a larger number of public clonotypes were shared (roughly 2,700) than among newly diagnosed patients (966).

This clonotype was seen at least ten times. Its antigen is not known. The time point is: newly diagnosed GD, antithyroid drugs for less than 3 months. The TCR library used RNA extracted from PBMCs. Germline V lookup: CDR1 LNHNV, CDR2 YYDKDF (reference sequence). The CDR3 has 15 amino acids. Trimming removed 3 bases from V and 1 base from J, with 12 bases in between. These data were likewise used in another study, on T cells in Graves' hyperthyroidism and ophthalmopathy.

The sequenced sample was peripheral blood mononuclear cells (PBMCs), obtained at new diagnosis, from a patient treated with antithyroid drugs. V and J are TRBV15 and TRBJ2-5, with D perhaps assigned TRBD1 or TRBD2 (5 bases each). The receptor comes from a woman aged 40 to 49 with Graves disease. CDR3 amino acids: CATSRGDGPQETQYF. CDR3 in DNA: TGTGCCACCAGCAGGGGGGACGGTCCCCAAGAGACCCAGTACTTC.